The 29 T cell receptor beta chains in this list originate from one sample, sequenced in a study of cytomegalovirus exposure and HLA in healthy donors. PCR was performed using 60 Vbeta and 13 Jbeta primers. The method was immunoSEQ multiplex PCR; TCRdb's version includes in-frame clones alone and lacks a portion of them. The repertoire holds about 180,000 clones, with 76% as singletons. The material sequenced was PBMCs. These receptors originate from a man younger than 35 in good health and CMV-seronegative.

The count of this clone is one. The rearrangement links TRBV5-1 to TRBJ1-2; the D is unclear. Per germline, CDR1 SGHRS and CDR2 YFSETQ. V lost 2 bases to trimming and J lost 3 bases, with 11 bases between them. The CDR3 loop spans 14 amino acids. The CDR3 region has the DNA TGCGCCAGCAGCTTCGTCCGGGGTGACTATGGCTACACCTTC. Amino acids: CASSFVRGDYGYTF.

This sequence joins TRBV2 and TRBJ2-7, with a possible D match to TRBD2 (6 bases). V was shortened by 1 base and J by 6 bases, with 13 bases between the two germline ends. The CDR3 is 14 amino acids. Per germline, CDR1 SNHLY and CDR2 FYNNEI. The CDR3 loop reads CASSEVRLVGEQYF. CDR3 in DNA: TGTGCCAGCAGTGAAGTGAGACTAGTAGGCGAGCAGTACTTC.

The rearrangement uses TRBV30 and TRBJ2-7; 7 nucleotides match TRBD1. The V segment lost 1 base and the J segment 0 bases; nucleotides outside the gene matches: 0. This CDR3 has 13 residues. Per germline, CDR1 GTSNPN and CDR2 SVGIG (reference sequence). CDR3 sequence reads: CAWSGQGSYEQYF. In nucleotides, the CDR3 is TGTGCCTGGAGTGGACAGGGCTCCTACGAGCAGTACTTC.

The chain couples TRBV2 to TRBJ2-5; no reliable D call. Germline CDR1 is SNHLY and CDR2 is FYNNEI. The length of the CDR3 is 11 residues. V was clipped by 6 bases and J by 5 bases, with 7 bases between them. The CDR3 DNA sequence: TGTGCCAGCAGCCCCATGGAGACCCAGTACTTC. Its protein product is CASSPMETQYF.

The chain carries TRBV25-1 and TRBJ2-5; D is unclear. Trimming pared 4 bases from V and 2 bases from J, leaving 14 bases between. The CDR3 is made up of 15 amino acids. CDR1 is MGHDK, CDR2 SYGVNS, per germline. CDR3: CASSGWRGEQETQYF. For the CDR3, the DNA is TGTGCCAGCAGTGGCTGGCGAGGAGAACAAGAGACCCAGTACTTC.

The chain couples TRBV5-4 to TRBJ2-7; 7 nucleotides agree with TRBD1. V shed 1 base and J 4 bases; nucleotides not matched to a gene: 5. Germline CDR1 is SGHNT and CDR2 is YYREEE (reference sequence). This CDR3 contains 14 residues. CDR3 coding DNA: TGTGCCAGCAGCTTGAAACAGGGGTTTTACGAGCAGTACTTC. It codes for CASSLKQGFYEQYF.

The chain uses TRBV4-1 and TRBJ1-1; no clear D gene. V was cut by 1 base and J by 2 bases, with 5 bases left in between. CDR1 and CDR2 (germline): MGHRA, YSYEKL. The CDR3 contains 13 residues. CDR3 in amino acids: CASSQGRNTEAFF. Written as DNA, the CDR3 is TGCGCCAGCAGCCAAGGGAGAAACACTGAAGCTTTCTTT.

This clone came up a few times. As DNA, the CDR3 is TGTGCCAGCAGCGTGGACAGGGGGACCTGGGGAGAGACCCAGTACTTC. The encoded protein is CASSVDRGTWGETQYF. The chain combines TRBV5-4 with TRBJ2-5, with 10 bases that match TRBD1. This CDR3 region has 16 residues. The junction had 10 bases not matched to a gene; V was cut back by 4 bases and J by 4 bases. CDR1 is SGHNT and CDR2 is YYREEE in the germline V gene (reference sequence).

The CDR3 nucleotides are TGTGCCAGCAGCTCGGGGACTAGCGGGGGGACACGACAAGAGACCCAGTACTTC. This encodes CASSSGTSGGTRQETQYF. The genes are TRBV5-6 and TRBJ2-5; TRBD2 matches 15 bases. The CDR3 runs 18 residues. In germline, CDR1 is SGHDT, CDR2 YYEEEE. The trim removed 3 bases at V and 2 bases at J, leaving 8 bases unmatched.

CDR3: CASSEYRDSNTEAFF. CDR3 coding DNA: TGTGCCAGCAGCGAATACCGGGACAGCAACACTGAAGCTTTCTTT. The chain is built from TRBV7-2 and TRBJ1-1, with 7 bases that match TRBD1. The J segment lost 2 bases and the V segment lost 5 bases, leaving 8 bases of the junction unmatched. CDR1 SGHTA and CDR2 FQGNSA come from the germline V gene. This CDR3 comprises 15 residues.

The J gene is TRBJ2-1, the V gene TRBV18; 7 bases are a match to TRBD1. Germline CDR1 is KGHSH and CDR2 is LQKENI. With V trimmed by 1 base and J by 4 bases, 4 bases remained unmatched. The CDR3 spans 15 residues. CDR3 residues: CASSPQGARYNEQFF. The CDR3 DNA follows: TGTGCCAGCTCACCACAGGGGGCGAGGTACAATGAGCAGTTCTTC. Supplemented by reference TRBV18 and TRBJ2-1, the full variable domain reads NAGVMQNPRHLVRRRGQEARLRCSPMKGHSHVYWYRQLPEEGLKFMVYLQKENIIDESGMPKERFSAEFPKEGPSILRIQQVVRGDSAAYFCASSPQGARYNEQFFGPGTRLTVL.

The chain joins TRBV11-2 to TRBJ2-4, with TRBD1 matching 8 bases. The V gene end was trimmed by 1 base and the J gene end by 15 bases; junction bases not matched to a gene: 14. This CDR3 contains 15 residues. Per germline, CDR1 SGHAT and CDR2 FQNNGV. The CDR3: CASSLGPTGGQVWYF. The CDR3 nucleotides are TGTGCCAGCAGCTTAGGGCCCACTGGGGGACAGGTCTGGTACTTC.

The chain couples TRBV6-5 to TRBJ1-6; the D is unclear. The germline V gene encodes CDR1 MNHEY and CDR2 SVGAGI. Trimming pared 7 bases from V and 4 bases from J, leaving 14 bases between. The CDR3 has 15 amino acids. The CDR3 spells CASTQLEWYNSPLHF. In DNA, the CDR3 is TGTGCCAGCACCCAACTTGAGTGGTATAATTCACCCCTCCACTTT.

This clone was found a few times. V usage is TRBV19 and J usage is TRBJ2-1, with 7 bases aligning to TRBD2. Looked up from germline, CDR1 is LNHDA and CDR2 is SQIVND (reference sequence). V was clipped by 7 bases and J by 6 bases; unmatched bases: 15. This CDR3 has 16 residues. The CDR3 DNA reads as TGTGCCAGTACTGCTTTTGGGGGAGGGCTTAGCAATGAGCAGTTCTTC. Amino acid sequence: CASTAFGGGLSNEQFF.

The rearrangement joins TRBV28 to TRBJ2-5; 8 positions match TRBD2. Germline CDR1 MDHEN, CDR2 SYDVKM. With V trimmed by 5 bases and J by 2 bases, 10 bases remained unmatched. The CDR3 contains 16 residues. CDR3 sequence reads: CASSLRGGGTQETQYF. The CDR3 DNA follows: TGTGCCAGCAGTCTGCGGGGCGGGGGGACACAAGAGACCCAGTACTTC.

CDR3 nucleotides: TGCGCCAGCAGCTTACGGGAAAATTCACCCCTCCACTTT. It is translated as CASSLRENSPLHF. The chain recombines TRBV5-1 with TRBJ1-6; no clear D gene. This CDR3 has 13 residues. Germline assignment: CDR1 SGHRS and CDR2 YFSETQ. The V end was cut by 2 bases, the J end by 7 bases, with 7 bases between.

The chain employs TRBV27 and TRBJ2-7; 7 bases are shared with TRBD2. J lost 0 bases, V lost 0 bases, and 2 bases had no gene match. Germline V gene lookup returns CDR1 MNHEY and CDR2 SMNVEV (reference sequence). CDR3 length: 15 amino acids. DNA of the CDR3: TGTGCCAGCAGTTTATCCCGCGGGAGCTCCTACGAGCAGTACTTC. Amino acid sequence: CASSLSRGSSYEQYF.

This sequence joins TRBV28 and TRBJ2-7, with a possible D match to TRBD2 (6 bases). Germline values: CDR1 MDHEN, CDR2 SYDVKM. The CDR3 consists of 13 residues. V was trimmed by 6 bases and J by 1 base, leaving 10 bases between them. CDR3 in amino acids: CASSRGRSYEQYF. The CDR3 DNA follows: TGTGCCAGCAGCCGGGGGAGGTCCTACGAGCAGTACTTC.

J is TRBJ1-5 and V is TRBV6-6; 8 bases map to TRBD1. This CDR3 is 15 amino acids long. Per germline, CDR1 MNHNY and CDR2 SVGAGI (reference sequence). V dropped 4 bases and J dropped 6; count of bases not matched to a gene: 8. CDR3: CASSSGQGPTQPQHF. The CDR3 region has the DNA TGTGCCAGCAGTTCCGGACAGGGCCCCACTCAGCCCCAGCATTTT.

The J gene is TRBJ2-7, the V gene TRBV5-6; perhaps TRBD2 as D (5 bases). Germline V gene lookup returns CDR1 SGHDT and CDR2 YYEEEE. Trimming pared 4 bases from V and 4 bases from J, leaving 24 bases between. The length of the CDR3 is 17 residues. The CDR3 DNA follows: TGTGCCAGCAGCGGCCGAGGGTGGGGAAACCCAACTTACGAGCAGTACTTC. It specifies CASSGRGWGNPTYEQYF.

V and J are TRBV5-4 and TRBJ2-3; D may be TRBD2 (6 bases). CDR1 and CDR2 from the germline V gene are SGHNT and YYREEE (reference sequence). The germline V and J ends were trimmed by 3 bases and 5 bases, with 7 bases remaining between them. This CDR3 spans 12 amino acids. The CDR3 nucleotides read TGTGCCAGCAGCTGGAGGGAAGATACGCAGTATTTT. Translating gives CASSWREDTQYF.

V is TRBV28 and J is TRBJ2-5, with 8 positions matching TRBD1. The germline V gene encodes CDR1 MDHEN and CDR2 SYDVKM. Trimming removed 6 bases from V and 2 bases from J; junction bases left unmatched: 5. CDR3 length: 14 amino acids. The CDR3, as DNA: TGTGCCAGCAGGGCGAGACAGGGGCAAGAGACCCAGTACTTC. Amino acids: CASRARQGQETQYF.

This CDR3 is CASSHQESPLHF. Written as DNA, the CDR3 is TGTGCCAGCAGCCACCAAGAGTCACCCCTCCACTTT. The chain recombines TRBV7-2 with TRBJ1-6; D remains ambiguous. The CDR3 has 12 amino acids. Deletions cut 5 bases from V and 10 bases from J, with 9 bases between. Germline CDR1 SGHTA, CDR2 FQGNSA.

V gene TRBV27 combines with J gene TRBJ1-2, with D unclear. This CDR3 is built from 15 residues. Germline V gene sequence: CDR1 MNHEY, CDR2 SMNVEV (reference sequence). V lost 0 bases and J 2 bases, leaving 10 bases between the germline ends. In nucleotides, the CDR3 is TGTGCCAGCAGTTTATCAGGAGCAAACAACTATGGCTACACCTTC. This gives the protein CASSLSGANNYGYTF.

The rearrangement uses TRBV6-1 and TRBJ2-7, with 9 nucleotides matching TRBD1. The CDR3 covers 14 residues. Germline CDR1 and CDR2: MNHNS and SASEGT. Trimming cost V 3 bases and J 8 bases; bases outside gene matches: 8. CDR3 loop: CASSDLGTGIQQYF. The CDR3 DNA follows: TGTGCCAGCAGTGATCTCGGGACAGGGATTCAGCAGTACTTC.

V gene TRBV18 combines with J gene TRBJ1-1; D is unclear. CDR1 and CDR2 (germline): KGHSH, LQKENI. The CDR3 runs to 12 residues. V lost 4 bases to trimming and J lost 0 bases, with 3 bases between them. The CDR3 loop is CASSLLNTEAFF. CDR3 coding DNA: TGTGCCAGCTCACTATTGAACACTGAAGCTTTCTTT.

The chain uses TRBV27 and TRBJ2-6; 7 nucleotides match TRBD2. The CDR3 has 16 residues. Per the germline V gene, CDR1 is MNHEY and CDR2 is SMNVEV (reference sequence). Germline trimming cut 5 bases from V and 2 bases from J; bases unmatched to any gene: 6. CDR3 DNA: TGTGCCAGCAGTCTCTCGGGGAGGGCTGGGGCCAACGTCCTGACTTTC. It encodes CASSLSGRAGANVLTF.

The J gene is TRBJ1-2, the V gene TRBV5-4, with TRBD1 matching 7 bases. V lost 4 bases to trimming and J lost 3 bases; unmatched junction nucleotides: 9. This CDR3 is built from 15 residues. In germline, CDR1 is SGHNT, CDR2 YYREEE (reference sequence). The DNA for the CDR3 is TGTGCCAGCAGCCCCGGATTGGGACAGCACTATGGCTACACCTTC. Protein: CASSPGLGQHYGYTF.

This rearrangement joins TRBV19 to TRBJ2-3; TRBD2 aligns across 12 bases. This CDR3 contains 16 residues. With V trimmed by 3 bases and J by 2 bases, 3 bases remained unmatched. Germline lookup yields CDR1 LNHDA and CDR2 SQIVND (reference sequence). Here the CDR3 reads CASSIRTSGITDTQYF. Written as DNA, the CDR3 is TGTGCCAGTAGTATCCGGACTAGCGGGATCACAGATACGCAGTATTTT.